What follows describes a single TCR beta chain. The antigen is unknown. Every sample had a minimum of 6.5 million PBMCs isolated. Every sample gave at least 5 micrograms of total RNA when it was extracted. Through a sample-barcoded 5' primer and a J-beta primer mix, a second PCR was run for roughly 7 to 12 cycles. Each CDR3 protein gets one entry after TCRdb re-called the 5' RACE reads with MiXCR. The sample includes some 1.5 million distinct CDR3 sequences, 28% of them seen just once. The record originates from a study of blood T cells in healthy people across ages. Study-level points and caveats: A strong correlation was found between TCR beta diversity and the percentage of naive T cells.

The CDR3 covers 17 residues. CDR1 and CDR2 from the germline V gene are MNHEY and SVGAGI. The J segment lost 10 bases and the V segment lost 0 bases, leaving 12 bases of the junction unmatched. Sequencing was performed on blood. The TCR originated in a woman aged 30 to 39 in good health. The chain carries TRBV6-5 and TRBJ1-1; 12 bases are a match to TRBD1. CDR3 region: CASSYSVPNRDRGRAFF. The CDR3 nucleotides are TGTGCCAGCAGTTACTCAGTCCCGAACCGGGACAGGGGGCGAGCTTTCTTT.